The present T cell receptor beta chain was sequenced within a study of T cell repertoires in cytomegalovirus infection. This clonotype was seen repeatedly, ten times or more. The antigen is not known. Per germline, CDR1 SGHTA and CDR2 FQGNSA. Unmatched junction bases numbered 3, after V lost 5 bases and J lost 8 bases. The CDR3 runs 14 residues. Study conclusions and caveats: HLA-C-restricted CMV clonotypes gave the most frequent clonotype in two of eight donors.

Using its own MiXCR run on the reads, TCRdb lists one record per CDR3 protein. The sample includes around 440,000 distinct CDR3 sequences, about 11% of them seen just once. The chain employs TRBV7-2 and TRBJ2-1; 13 nucleotides line up with TRBD2. This TCR was recovered from a human donor in good health (CMV status not recorded). Some clones in this sample may be carry-over from other donors' samples. Sequencing input: PBMCs. CDR3: CASSTGLAGDEQFF. CDR3 in DNA: TGTGCCAGCAGCACCGGACTAGCGGGGGATGAGCAGTTCTTC.